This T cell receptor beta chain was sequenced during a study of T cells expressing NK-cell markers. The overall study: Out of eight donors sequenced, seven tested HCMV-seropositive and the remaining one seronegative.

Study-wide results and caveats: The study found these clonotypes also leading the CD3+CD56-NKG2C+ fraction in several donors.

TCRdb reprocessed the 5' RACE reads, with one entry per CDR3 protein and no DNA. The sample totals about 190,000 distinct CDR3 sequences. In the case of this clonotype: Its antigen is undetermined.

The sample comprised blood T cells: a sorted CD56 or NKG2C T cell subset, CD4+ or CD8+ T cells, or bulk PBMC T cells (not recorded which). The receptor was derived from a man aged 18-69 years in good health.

CDR3 sequence: CASSLGPREQYF. V and J are TRBV5-1 and TRBJ2-7. The CDR3 consists of 12 residues. Germline lookup yields CDR1 SGHRS and CDR2 YFSETQ.